Presented here are 2 T cell receptor beta chains from one specimen sequenced in a study of glioma-infiltrating T cells after dendritic cell vaccination. Clones were read by immunoSEQ multiplex PCR, and TCRdb kept only the in-frame ones, dropping some. Of 80,000 to 100,000 clones listed, about 79% were seen once; the top ten hold almost 6%. The sequencing here drew on blood, taken before dendritic cell vaccination. These receptors all come from a human donor with glioblastoma.

The rearrangement links TRBV30 to TRBJ2-7, with unresolved D. There are 11 residues in the CDR3. CDR1 is GTSNPN and CDR2 is SVGIG in the germline V gene (reference sequence). CDR3 region: CAAAVSYEQYF. CDR3 DNA: TGTGCTGCGGCCGTTTCCTACGAGCAGTACTTC.

The chain employs TRBV15 and TRBJ2-1; D unresolved. The V end lost 0 bases, the J end lost 9 bases, and 9 bases lay between the germline ends. CDR1 and CDR2 (germline): LNHNV, YYDKDF (reference sequence). This CDR3 spans 13 amino acids. The CDR3 coding sequence is TGTGCCACCAGCAGAGATTTGGCGGCTGAGCAGTTCTTC. This gives the protein CATSRDLAAEQFF.